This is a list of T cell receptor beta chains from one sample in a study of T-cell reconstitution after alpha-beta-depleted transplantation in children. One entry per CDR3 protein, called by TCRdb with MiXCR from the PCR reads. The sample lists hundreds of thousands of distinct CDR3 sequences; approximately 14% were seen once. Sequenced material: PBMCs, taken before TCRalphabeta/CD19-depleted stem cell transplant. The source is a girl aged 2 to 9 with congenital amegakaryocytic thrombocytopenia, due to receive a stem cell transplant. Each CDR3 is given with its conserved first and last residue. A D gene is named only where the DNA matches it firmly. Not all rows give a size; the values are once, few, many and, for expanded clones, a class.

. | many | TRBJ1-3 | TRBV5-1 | TGCGCCAGCAGCCCGGACCGATCTGGAAACACCATATATTTT | CASSPDRSGNTIYF
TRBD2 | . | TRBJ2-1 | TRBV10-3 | TGTGCCACCTTAAGAGCACTAGCGGGAGATTTTGAGCAGTTCTTC | CATLRALAGDFEQFF
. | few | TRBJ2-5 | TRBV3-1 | TGTGCCAGCAGCCAAGATAAGGGGCTCATGTACCAAGAGACCCAGTACTTC | CASSQDKGLMYQETQYF
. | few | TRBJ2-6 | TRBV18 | TGTGCCAGCTCACCCGTGGACTCTGGGGCCAACGTCCTGACTTTC | CASSPVDSGANVLTF
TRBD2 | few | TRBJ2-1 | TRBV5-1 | TGCGCCAGCAGCTTGGGGCCTAGCGGGAGCCGTGAGCAGTTCTTC | CASSLGPSGSREQFF
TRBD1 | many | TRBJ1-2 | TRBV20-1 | TGCAGTGCTAGCGTGACAGGGTATGGCTACACCTTC | CSASVTGYGYTF
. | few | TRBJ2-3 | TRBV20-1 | TGCAGTCTTGGGACGGGACGCACGCAGTATTTT | CSLGTGRTQYF
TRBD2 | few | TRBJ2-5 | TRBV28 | TGTGCCAGCAGTTTAATTGGACGGGGGGAAGAGACCCAGTACTTC | CASSLIGRGEETQYF
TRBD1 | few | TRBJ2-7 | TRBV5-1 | TGCGCCAGCAGCCGGGGCCGGGACAGGGTCCCCTACGAGCAGTACTTC | CASSRGRDRVPYEQYF
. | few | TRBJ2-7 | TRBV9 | TGTGCCAGCAGCGCTAACCGGGACCCTAAGGGCTACGAGCAGTACTTC | CASSANRDPKGYEQYF
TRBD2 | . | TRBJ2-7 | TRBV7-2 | TGTGCCAGCAGCCCTTTAGCGGGCCGCTACGAGCAGTACTTC | CASSPLAGRYEQYF
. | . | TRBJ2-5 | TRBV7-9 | TGTGCCAGCAGCAATGGTCCAACAGCTCCTCGGGTGACCCAGTACTTC | CASSNGPTAPRVTQYF